A selection of T cell receptor beta chains follows, all from one sample in a study of metastatic and nonmetastatic thyroid tumors. TCRdb reanalyzed the PCR reads via MiXCR. The sample shows roughly 32,000 clones, around 7.4% of them seen only once. The sample taken for sequencing was blood. The receptors here all came from a female donor with papillary thyroid cancer or a benign thyroid nodule (not recorded which). Some clones in this sample may be carry-over from other donors' samples. The CDR3 runs from the conserved cysteine through the conserved F or W. Each record gives: D gene, J gene, clone size, V gene, CDR3 protein, CDR3 DNA. The D gene is left open where the match is weak. Clone size is stated in some rows and not others, as once, few, many or a class when expanded.

-	TRBJ2-7	many	TRBV18	CASSPRDSTYEQYF	TGTGCCAGCTCACCCAGGGACTCGACCTACGAGCAGTACTTC
TRBD1	TRBJ2-7	many	TRBV28	CASSLPGTVEYF	TGTGCCAGCAGTTTACCCGGGACAGTCGAGTACTTC
-	TRBJ1-6	large	TRBV20-1	CSARDWVMDPWFNSPLHF	TGCAGTGCTAGAGACTGGGTCATGGACCCCTGGTTCAATTCACCCCTCCACTTT
-	TRBJ1-6	many	TRBV6-2/TRBV6-3	CASSYGGSNSPLHF	TGTGCCAGCAGTTACGGGGGTTCGAATTCACCCCTCCACTTT
-	TRBJ1-2	medium-sized	TRBV18	CASSPRTANGYTF	TGTGCCAGCTCACCGCGGACCGCGAATGGCTACACCTTC
-	TRBJ1-1	many	TRBV7-6	CASSPYRGNTEAFF	TGTGCCAGCAGCCCCTATCGGGGGAACACTGAAGCTTTCTTT
TRBD1	TRBJ2-3	many	TRBV11-1	CASSRDRGGGDTQYF	TGTGCCAGCAGCCGGGACAGGGGCGGGGGAGATACGCAGTATTTT
-	TRBJ1-2	many	TRBV2	CASADTLYGYTF	TGTGCCAGCGCGGACACGCTCTATGGCTACACCTTC
-	TRBJ1-2	many	TRBV28	CASSWTENYGYTF	TGTGCCAGCAGTTGGACAGAGAACTATGGCTACACCTTC
-	TRBJ2-6	-	TRBV6-2/TRBV6-3	CASSSTSGANVLTF	TGTGCCAGCAGTTCCACCTCTGGGGCCAACGTCCTGACTTTC
-	TRBJ1-5	many	TRBV5-6	CGLDRQPQHF	TGTGGGCTGGACCGTCAGCCCCAGCATTTT
TRBD1	TRBJ1-6	many	TRBV9	CASSAGDSRNSPLHF	TGTGCCAGCAGCGCCGGGGACAGCCGGAATTCACCCCTCCACTTT
TRBD2	TRBJ2-3	many	TRBV6-6	CASSYLQAGGHDTQYF	TGTGCCAGCAGTTATTTACAAGCGGGGGGGCATGATACGCAGTATTTT
TRBD2	TRBJ2-7	many	TRBV9	CASSVTVSGSYEQYF	TGTGCCAGCAGCGTAACCGTTAGCGGGAGTTACGAGCAGTACTTC
-	TRBJ2-2	many	TRBV6-4	CASSDSVKGGELFF	TGTGCCAGCAGTGACTCGGTCAAGGGCGGGGAGCTGTTTTTT
-	TRBJ1-1	many	TRBV10-3	CAISESENAEAFF	TGTGCCATCAGTGAGTCCGAAAACGCTGAAGCTTTCTTT
-	TRBJ1-1	-	TRBV28	CASLGYGSSEAFF	TGTGCCAGCTTGGGCTATGGCAGCTCAGAAGCTTTCTTT
-	TRBJ1-4	many	TRBV18	CASSPRDEKLFF	TGTGCCAGCTCACCCCGGGATGAAAAACTGTTTTTT
-	TRBJ2-3	many	TRBV7-8	CASRRDFTDTQYF	TGTGCCAGCAGGAGGGACTTCACAGATACGCAGTATTTT
TRBD2	TRBJ2-7	many	TRBV13	CASSPRGTSVYEQYF	TGTGCCAGCAGCCCCCGGGGGACTAGCGTGTACGAGCAGTACTTC
-	TRBJ2-7	many	TRBV30	CAWSQDSAGPYEQYF	TGTGCCTGGAGTCAAGACTCGGCGGGGCCCTACGAGCAGTACTTC
TRBD1	TRBJ2-7	many	TRBV28	CASSSSPGQGMYEQYF	TGTGCCAGCAGTTCCTCCCCGGGACAGGGGATGTACGAGCAGTACTTC
-	TRBJ1-5	many	TRBV30	CAWEVGRGQPQHF	TGTGCCTGGGAGGTAGGGCGGGGCCAGCCCCAGCATTTT
-	TRBJ1-5	many	TRBV2	CASSEGRSNQPQHF	TGTGCCAGCAGTGAGGGGAGAAGCAATCAGCCCCAGCATTTT
-	TRBJ1-3	many	TRBV12-3/TRBV12-4	CASSTHLGNTIYF	TGTGCCAGCAGTACTCACCTGGGAAACACCATATATTTT
-	TRBJ1-1	many	TRBV12-5	CASGLVRIFEPRDTEAFF	TGTGCTAGTGGTTTGGTACGAATTTTCGAACCGAGGGACACTGAAGCTTTCTTT
TRBD1	TRBJ1-1	many	TRBV6-2/TRBV6-3	CASSFVLTGPRNTEAFF	TGTGCCAGCAGTTTTGTTTTGACAGGGCCGAGGAACACTGAAGCTTTCTTT
TRBD1	TRBJ2-5	many	TRBV6-1	CASSEAPGQGAGETQYF	TGTGCCAGCAGTGAAGCCCCGGGACAGGGGGCGGGTGAGACCCAGTACTTC
-	TRBJ2-1	many	TRBV19	CASSIPGAPNQGQFF	TGTGCCAGTAGTATCCCGGGGGCCCCAAACCAGGGGCAGTTCTTC
TRBD1	TRBJ2-7	many	TRBV6-1	CASSDRQGASYEQYF	TGTGCCAGCAGTGATAGACAGGGGGCTTCCTACGAGCAGTACTTC
TRBD2	TRBJ2-1	many	TRBV11-2	CAKRVAGNNEQFF	TGTGCCAAGAGGGTAGCGGGAAACAATGAGCAGTTCTTC
-	TRBJ1-4	many	TRBV20-1	CSARSADLNEKLFF	TGCAGTGCTAGGTCGGCAGATCTAAATGAAAAACTGTTTTTT
-	TRBJ1-1	once	TRBV7-9	CASSPQDSTEAFF	TGTGCCAGCAGCCCCCAAGATAGCACTGAAGCTTTCTTT
TRBD2	TRBJ2-3	many	TRBV7-2	CASSLAGGWTDTQYF	TGTGCCAGCAGCTTAGCGGGGGGGTGGACAGATACGCAGTATTTT
-	TRBJ2-2	many	TRBV5-8	CASSFDTTGELFF	TGTGCCAGCAGCTTTGACACGACCGGGGAGCTGTTTTTT
-	TRBJ1-1	many	TRBV6-1	CASRSRSVGKVNTEAFF	TGTGCCAGCAGGTCCAGGTCGGTAGGTAAGGTGAACACTGAAGCTTTCTTT
TRBD2	TRBJ2-2	many	TRBV29-1	CSVATSWNTGELFF	TGCAGCGTGGCGACTAGCTGGAACACCGGGGAGCTGTTTTTT
-	TRBJ2-3	many	TRBV9	CASSALADTQYF	TGTGCCAGCAGCGCTTTAGCGGATACGCAGTATTTT
-	TRBJ1-3	many	TRBV9	CASSDSAGNTIYF	TGTGCCAGCAGCGATAGCGCTGGAAACACCATATATTTT
TRBD2	TRBJ2-2	many	TRBV5-6	CASSSGGASDTGELFF	TGTGCCAGCAGCTCCGGGGGGGCGTCGGACACCGGGGAGCTGTTTTTT
TRBD1	TRBJ2-4	many	TRBV20-1	CSARDQGRGNIQYF	TGCAGTGCTAGAGACCAAGGCAGGGGGAACATTCAGTACTTC
TRBD1	TRBJ2-7	many	TRBV6-1	CASSEASGQGFYEQYF	TGTGCCAGCAGTGAAGCCTCGGGACAGGGTTTCTACGAGCAGTACTTC
-	TRBJ1-1	many	TRBV20-1	CSARVVRSEVNTEAFF	TGCAGTGCTAGGGTTGTTCGGTCAGAGGTGAACACTGAAGCTTTCTTT
-	TRBJ2-1	many	TRBV29-1	CSVGGPHEQFF	TGCAGCGTTGGCGGGCCCCATGAGCAGTTCTTC
TRBD2	TRBJ2-1	many	TRBV7-6	CASSLVGGGGNEQFF	TGTGCCAGCAGCTTAGTCGGTGGGGGGGGGAATGAGCAGTTCTTC
-	TRBJ1-4	many	TRBV20-1	CSARDPRPTTNEKLFF	TGCAGTGCTAGAGATCCGCGGCCTACCACTAATGAAAAACTGTTTTTT
TRBD1	TRBJ2-1	many	TRBV11-2	CASRGSGGSWYNEQFF	TGTGCCAGCAGGGGATCAGGGGGATCTTGGTACAATGAGCAGTTCTTC
TRBD2	TRBJ2-1	-	TRBV10-2	CASSGEREGWGSYNEQFF	TGCGCCAGCAGTGGAGAGCGGGAGGGGTGGGGTTCCTACAATGAGCAGTTCTTC
TRBD2	TRBJ2-1	many	TRBV5-1	CASSVGRAAGEEQFF	TGCGCCAGCAGCGTCGGGAGGGCCGCAGGAGAGGAGCAGTTCTTC
TRBD1	TRBJ2-7	many	TRBV7-2	CASSTSGQALYEQYF	TGTGCCAGCAGCACGTCGGGACAGGCACTCTACGAGCAGTACTTC
-	TRBJ1-5	many	TRBV27	CASNSRGGNQPQHF	TGTGCCAGCAATTCCAGGGGTGGCAATCAGCCCCAGCATTTT
-	TRBJ2-4	few	TRBV7-9	CASSLGAGAKNIQYF	TGTGCCAGCAGCTTAGGAGCGGGAGCCAAAAACATTCAGTACTTC